The entry that follows covers one T cell receptor beta chain sequence. The CDR3 has 18 amino acids. Germline V gives CDR1 LNHDA, CDR2 SQIVND (reference sequence). The junction had 14 bases not matched to a gene; V was cut back by 4 bases and J by 6 bases. This sample is drawn from a study of blood T cell repertoires in COVID-19. The overall study: Samples taken during acute and convalescent COVID-19 were collected in the United States, Italy and Spain.

Original processing notes: Reference gene primers were amplified, and this amplification served to estimate nucleated cell counts. The data were produced by immunoSEQ multiplex PCR, yet TCRdb's version contains in-frame clones alone and is incomplete. D and trimming come from the DNA, and the V and J calls and clone size come from that table. Of about 280,000 clones listed, around 90% are singletons. The V gene is TRBV19, the J gene TRBJ2-2, with TRBD2 matching over 10 bases. The origin of this receptor is a woman under 30 with acute COVID-19. Sequenced input: PBMCs or T cells enriched from blood (not recorded which). This chain's CDR3 is CASSTWLAGVKEAGELFF. CDR3 sequence (DNA): TGTGCCAGTAGTACGTGGCTAGCGGGAGTTAAAGAGGCCGGGGAGCTGTTTTTT.